Below are 21 T cell receptor beta chains sequenced from a single sample in a study of blood T cell repertoires in COVID-19. Assay used: immunoSEQ multiplex PCR; TCRdb lists only in-frame clones, some missing. The table includes about 480,000 clones, around 87% detected once. Sequencing was carried out using PBMCs or T cells enriched from blood (not recorded which). Receptors originate from a woman aged 40-49 years who had recovered from COVID-19.

The chain couples TRBV24-1 to TRBJ1-4; 8 bases match TRBD1. From germline, CDR1 is KGHDR and CDR2 SFDVKD. J gave up 3 bases and V 7 bases, and 6 bases lay outside the gene matches. CDR3 length: 15 residues. In DNA, the CDR3 is TGTGCCACCAGCCTTGGGGGACAGGCTAATGAAAAACTGTTTTTT. Protein sequence: CATSLGGQANEKLFF.

This chain links TRBV7-2 with TRBJ1-2, with TRBD1 as a possible D gene (5 bases). Trimming left V 1 base short and J 7 bases short, with 13 bases between. CDR3 length: 14 amino acids. Germline V gene lookup returns CDR1 SGHTA and CDR2 FQGNSA. CDR3 nucleotides: TGTGCCAGCAGCTTAGTTCAGGGAGGATCTGGCTACACCTTC. This gives the protein CASSLVQGGSGYTF.

V and J are TRBV27 and TRBJ2-7, with a possible D match to TRBD2 (6 bases). CDR1 is MNHEY and CDR2 is SMNVEV in the germline V gene (reference sequence). The CDR3 is made up of 13 amino acids. The V end was cut by 8 bases, the J end by 5 bases, with 16 bases between. The CDR3 here is CASRPGGGDEQYF. The DNA of the CDR3 is TGTGCCAGCCGGCCGGGTGGAGGGGACGAGCAGTACTTC.

The chain recombines TRBV5-1 with TRBJ1-3; 7 bases are shared with TRBD1. This CDR3 has 16 amino acids. With V trimmed by 4 bases and J by 2 bases, 9 bases remained unmatched. Per germline, CDR1 SGHRS and CDR2 YFSETQ. The CDR3: CASSISFRGTGNTIYF. In DNA, the CDR3 is TGCGCCAGCAGCATTTCTTTCAGGGGGACTGGAAACACCATATATTTT. The complete variable domain, with remaining parts taken from reference TRBV5-1 and TRBJ1-3, reads KAGVTQTPRYLIKTRGQQVTLSCSPISGHRSVSWYQQTPGQGLQFLFEYFSETQRNKGNFPGRFSGRQFSNSRSEMNVSTLELGDSALYLCASSISFRGTGNTIYFGEGSWLTVV.

The rearrangement links TRBV4-1 to TRBJ2-4; 7 positions match TRBD1. The CDR3 sequence is 18 residues long. Germline CDR1 and CDR2: MGHRA and YSYEKL. After removal of 1 base from V and 0 bases from J, the junction contained 9 bases not matched to a gene. The CDR3 bases are TGCGCCAGCAGCCAAGGACAGGGAATTCCTCTAGCCAAAAACATTCAGTACTTC. Translating gives CASSQGQGIPLAKNIQYF.

This chain uses TRBV4-3 with TRBJ2-1; D gene unclear. V was pared by 4 bases and J by 0 bases, with 7 bases between. From germline, CDR1 is LGHNA and CDR2 YSLEER. The CDR3 is made up of 14 amino acids. The CDR3 protein is CASSPVDSYNEQFF. DNA of the CDR3: TGCGCCAGCAGCCCTGTAGACTCCTACAATGAGCAGTTCTTC.

The rearrangement links TRBV18 to TRBJ2-3; tentative D call: TRBD1 (5 bases). The V end lost 2 bases, the J end lost 2 bases, and 5 bases lay between the germline ends. CDR1 is KGHSH, CDR2 LQKENI, per germline. This CDR3 has 13 amino acids. The CDR3 is CASSPGHTDTQYF. CDR3 DNA: TGTGCCAGCTCACCAGGACACACAGATACGCAGTATTTT.

The chain joins TRBV6-1 to TRBJ2-5; TRBD1 matches 9 bases. Germline assignment: CDR1 MNHNS and CDR2 SASEGT. The CDR3 spans 16 residues. Trimming removed 4 bases from V and 5 bases from J; junction bases left unmatched: 11. Written as DNA, the CDR3 is TGTGCCAGCAGTGGTTCCGGGACAGGGTTCTGGGAGACCCAGTACTTC. It yields the protein CASSGSGTGFWETQYF.

The chain links TRBV15 to TRBJ1-4; possibly TRBD1 for D (5 bases). The V end lost 3 bases, the J end lost 3 bases, and 14 bases lay between the germline ends. The CDR3 has 16 residues. CDR1 LNHNV and CDR2 YYDKDF come from the germline V gene (reference sequence). CDR3 coding DNA: TGTGCCACCAGCAGGGGTCGGGGGGTTTCTAATGAAAAACTGTTTTTT. Translating it yields CATSRGRGVSNEKLFF. The full variable domain, completed using reference TRBV15 and TRBJ1-4, is DAMVIQNPRYQVTQFGKPVTLSCSQTLNHNVMYWYQQKSSQAPKLLFHYYDKDFNNEADTPDNFQSRRPNTSFCFLDIRSPGLGDTAMYLCATSRGRGVSNEKLFFGSGTQLSVL.

This chain connects TRBV27 to TRBJ1-3; D remains unclear. The CDR3 is made up of 12 amino acids. With 6 bases removed from V and 3 bases from J, the gap between germline ends came to 6 bases. CDR1 MNHEY and CDR2 SMNVEV come from the germline V gene (reference sequence). CDR3 in DNA: TGTGCCAGCAGAGGAGGTGGAAACACCATATATTTT. It yields the protein CASRGGGNTIYF.

The chain carries TRBV4-3 and TRBJ2-1; possibly TRBD2 for D (6 bases). V was cut by 0 bases and J by 9 bases, with 21 bases left in between. Germline values: CDR1 LGHNA, CDR2 YSLEER. The CDR3 sequence is 17 residues long. CDR3 sequence: CASSQDTSGYFWGEQFF. The CDR3, as DNA: TGCGCCAGCAGCCAAGATACCAGCGGGTACTTTTGGGGTGAGCAGTTCTTC.

V and J are TRBV12-3 or TRBV12-4 and TRBJ2-5; D not certain. The CDR3 is 13 amino acids. V was shortened by 3 bases and J by 1 base, with 6 bases between the two germline ends. CDR3 in amino acids: CASSFNSQETQYF. The CDR3 DNA follows: TGTGCCAGCAGTTTCAATAGCCAAGAGACCCAGTACTTC.

This clone was observed a single time. This chain links TRBV15 with TRBJ2-7, with a tentative D call TRBD2 (5 bases). The CDR3 covers 14 residues. Trimming cost V 5 bases and J 6 bases, with 17 bases left between them. CDR1 is LNHNV, CDR2 YYDKDF, per germline (reference sequence). The CDR3 DNA reads as TGTGCCACCAGCGTCGACGGGATACCGGGCGAGCAGTACTTC. As protein: CATSVDGIPGEQYF. Filled out from reference TRBV15 and TRBJ2-7, the complete variable domain reads DAMVIQNPRYQVTQFGKPVTLSCSQTLNHNVMYWYQQKSSQAPKLLFHYYDKDFNNEADTPDNFQSRRPNTSFCFLDIRSPGLGDTAMYLCATSVDGIPGEQYFGPGTRLTVT.

This chain joins TRBV19 and TRBJ1-1; D not certain. Germline loops: CDR1 LNHDA, CDR2 SQIVND (reference sequence). The CDR3 loop spans 16 amino acids. Trimming took off 4 bases at V and 2 bases at J, with 17 bases between the two ends. The CDR3 region has the DNA TGTGCCAGTAGTAACGCACTGGTTCGCTCAAACACTGAAGCTTTCTTT. Encoded protein: CASSNALVRSNTEAFF.

The CDR3 loop reads CASSRDIQANYGYTF. The CDR3 DNA reads as TGTGCCAGCAGTCGGGACATCCAGGCTAACTATGGCTACACCTTC. This chain connects TRBV6-5 to TRBJ1-2, with D tentatively TRBD1 (6 bases). V was trimmed by 5 bases and J by 0 bases, leaving 13 bases between them. CDR3 length: 15 amino acids. CDR1 is MNHEY and CDR2 is SVGAGI in the germline V gene.

In this sample, this clone turned up a few times. The CDR3 nucleotides are TGTGCCAGCAGCCATGGGCTACACTCGAACACTGAAGCTTTCTTT. Translation: CASSHGLHSNTEAFF. The chain employs TRBV7-2 and TRBJ1-1; D ambiguous. Trimming left V 5 bases short and J 1 base short, with 14 bases between. The CDR3 length is 15 residues. Germline CDR1 is SGHTA and CDR2 is FQGNSA. The full variable domain, in which reference TRBV7-2 and TRBJ1-1 provide the parts outside the CDR3, is GAGVSQSPSNKVTEKGKDVELRCDPISGHTALYWYRQSLGQGLEFLIYFQGNSAPDKSGLPSDRFSAERTGGSVSTLTIQRTQQEDSAVYLCASSHGLHSNTEAFFGQGTRLTVV.

This rearrangement joins TRBV9 to TRBJ1-2; a possible D gene is TRBD1 (5 bases). The CDR3 is made up of 12 amino acids. V was shortened by 3 bases and J by 4 bases, with 7 bases between the two germline ends. The germline V gene encodes CDR1 SGDLS and CDR2 YYNGEE. The CDR3 nucleotides read TGTGCCAGCAGCGAAGACAGCTATGGCTACACCTTC. Its translation is CASSEDSYGYTF.

The V gene is TRBV5-4, the J gene TRBJ1-2; TRBD1 might be the D (6 bases). The CDR3 has 13 residues. In germline, CDR1 is SGHNT, CDR2 YYREEE (reference sequence). V dropped 0 bases and J dropped 4 bases, with 7 bases sitting between them. CDR3 residues: CASSLEGVYGYTF. The CDR3 DNA sequence: TGTGCCAGCAGCTTGGAGGGGGTCTATGGCTACACCTTC.

As regards this clone: Germline is not matched at one junction end, which may reflect a read error. The chain is built from TRBV14 and TRBJ1-1; TRBD1 agrees at 8 bases. In germline, CDR1 is SGHDN, CDR2 FVKESK. The CDR3 length is 19 residues. CDR3 sequence (DNA): TGTGCCAGCAGCCAAGAACCCAGGGGGCGCGGTGGGGGCAACACTGAAGCATTCTTT. This encodes CASSQEPRGRGGGNTEAFF. Supplemented by reference TRBV14 and TRBJ1-1, the full variable domain reads EAGVTQFPSHSVIEKGQTVTLRCDPISGHDNLYWYRRVMGKEIKFLLHFVKESKQDESGMPNNRFLAERTGGTYSTLKVQPAELEDSGVYFCASSQEPRGRGGGNTEAFFGQGTRLTVV.

In DNA, the CDR3 is TGTGCCTGGAATGCGAATAGCAATCAGCCCCAGCATTTT. Its translation: CAWNANSNQPQHF. The chain combines TRBV30 with TRBJ1-5; D gene unclear. Germline loops: CDR1 GTSNPN, CDR2 SVGIG (reference sequence). This CDR3 is built from 13 residues. Trimming took 4 bases from V and 0 from J, leaving 7 bases between them.

The chain links TRBV4-2 to TRBJ1-1; D is unclear. The CDR3 runs to 14 residues. Germline-derived CDR1 and CDR2 are LGHNA and YNFKEQ. V was trimmed by 3 bases and J by 6 bases, leaving 14 bases between them. CDR3 sequence reads: CASSHGSRRAEAFF. The CDR3 DNA reads TGTGCCAGCAGCCACGGGTCCCGGCGCGCTGAAGCTTTCTTT.